Included here is one T cell receptor beta chain sequence, with context. The data were obtained in a study of blood T cell repertoires in COVID-19. In the study's own analysis: Nucleated cell number was recorded as an estimate derived from reference gene primer amplification. Only in-frame clones appear in the TCRdb table, and some are missing; sequencing was by immunoSEQ multiplex PCR. V and J calls plus clone size are reproduced from that table; the DNA served to infer D and trimming. Of 100,000 to 150,000 clones listed, 55% to 70% are singletons. Germline CDR1 reads KGHDR; CDR2 reads SFDVKD. J gave up 1 base and V 2 bases, and 6 bases lay outside the gene matches. The CDR3 consists of 17 residues.

The chain links TRBV24-1 to TRBJ2-5; 10 positions match TRBD2. Material for sequencing was peripheral blood. The source is a woman aged 70-85 years with acute or convalescent COVID-19. For the CDR3, the DNA is TGTGCCACCAGTGATTCTGCTAGCGGGAGAGGCCAAGAGACCCAGTACTTC. It specifies CATSDSASGRGQETQYF.